One and the same sample provided the 9 T cell receptor beta chains below, sequenced in a study of T cell responses to AZD1222 COVID-19 vaccine. The repertoire was sequenced with immunoSEQ multiplex PCR; TCRdb's copy has only in-frame clones and lacks some. The data show approximately 70,000 clones, roughly 84% seen once. Material: peripheral blood, obtained on day 0 of AZD1222 vaccination. The receptors stem from an adult in good health.

The chain carries TRBV30 and TRBJ1-1, with 7 nucleotides matching TRBD1. The CDR3 covers 13 residues. Per the germline V gene, CDR1 is GTSNPN and CDR2 is SVGIG (reference sequence). V trimming: 3 bases; J trimming: 4 bases; junction bases outside the gene matches: 5. The DNA of the CDR3 is TGTGCCTGGAGCCGGGACAGCGGCACTGAAGCTTTCTTT. Protein product: CAWSRDSGTEAFF.

This clone was detected only once. The chain has TRBV7-8 and TRBJ2-5, with 8 nucleotides matching TRBD2. With V trimmed by 3 bases and J by 4 bases, 4 bases remained unmatched. The CDR3 length is 14 residues. CDR1 is SGHVS, CDR2 FQNEAQ, per germline. The CDR3 spells CASSLRSGGETQYF. As DNA, the CDR3 is TGTGCCAGCAGCTTGAGAAGCGGGGGAGAGACCCAGTACTTC. The complete variable domain, with remaining parts taken from reference TRBV7-8 and TRBJ2-5, reads GAGVSQSPRYKVAKRGQDVALRCDPISGHVSLFWYQQALGQGPEFLTYFQNEAQLDKSGLPSDRFFAERPEGSVSTLKIQRTQQEDSAVYLCASSLRSGGETQYFGPGTRLLVL.

V usage is TRBV28 and J usage is TRBJ2-7; tentative D call: TRBD1 (5 bases). Per germline, CDR1 MDHEN and CDR2 SYDVKM. The V end lost 2 bases, the J end lost 5 bases, and 10 bases lay between the germline ends. The CDR3 has 13 amino acids. The CDR3 loop is CASSLSREHEQYF. CDR3 DNA sequence: TGTGCCAGCAGTTTAAGCAGGGAACACGAGCAGTACTTC. Together with reference TRBV28 and TRBJ2-7, the CDR3 gives the full variable domain: DVKVTQSSRYLVKRTGEKVFLECVQDMDHENMFWYRQDPGLGLRLIYFSYDVKMKEKGDIPEGYSVSREKKERFSLILESASTNQTSMYLCASSLSREHEQYFGPGTRLTVT.

About this clone: An end of the junction differs from the germline gene, which may be a read error. The chain employs TRBV5-6 and TRBJ1-2; D gene ambiguous. Germline V gives CDR1 SGHDT, CDR2 YYEEEE. The CDR3 extends over 16 amino acids. Written as DNA, the CDR3 is TGTGCCAGCACCTTGGCCGCTTTGGTAGCTCGGAATGGCTACACCTTC. It codes for CASTLAALVARNGYTF.

This chain connects TRBV19 to TRBJ2-3; TRBD1 might be the D (6 bases). Trimming shortened V by 8 bases and J by 2 bases, and 14 bases separated the two germline ends. CDR3 length: 14 residues. CDR1 is LNHDA and CDR2 is SQIVND in the germline V gene (reference sequence). CDR3 protein: CASSLQGTTDTQYF. The CDR3 nucleotides are TGTGCCAGTTCGCTTCAGGGGACCACAGATACGCAGTATTTT.

Turning to this clone: A read error may account for a junction end that differs from germline. The chain has TRBV2 and TRBJ1-3; no definite D call. In germline, CDR1 is SNHLY, CDR2 FYNNEI. The CDR3 extends over 15 amino acids. This CDR3 is CASSEGRGSANTIYF. As DNA, the CDR3 is TGTGCCAGCAGTGAAGGGCGGGGTTCTGCAAACACCATATATTTT.

The gene calls are TRBV30 and TRBJ1-4, with D perhaps matching TRBD1 (6 bases). Deletions cut 1 base from V and 10 bases from J, with 13 bases between. Germline CDR1 and CDR2: GTSNPN and SVGIG (reference sequence). CDR3 length equals 13 residues. In DNA form, the CDR3 reads TGTGCCTGGAGTGGAGTAGAGGGGGGAAAACTGTTTTTT. It specifies CAWSGVEGGKLFF. Complete variable domain (other parts from reference TRBV30 and TRBJ1-4): SQTIHQWPATLVQPVGSPLSLECTVEGTSNPNLYWYRQAAGRGLQLLFYSVGIGQISSEVPQNLSASRPQDRQFILSSKKLLLSDSGFYLCAWSGVEGGKLFFGSGTQLSVL.

This clone was counted between two and nine times. V gene TRBV11-3 combines with J gene TRBJ2-1; D gene ambiguous. Germline V gene data show CDR1 as SGHNT and CDR2 as YENEEA. V lost 4 bases, J lost 0 bases, and 10 bases lay in between. The CDR3 runs to 15 residues. CDR3 loop: CASSSASSSYNEQFF. The CDR3, as DNA: TGTGCCAGCAGCTCGGCATCCAGCTCCTACAATGAGCAGTTCTTC.

The chain employs TRBV5-1 and TRBJ2-3; 9 nucleotides line up with TRBD1. Germline lookup yields CDR1 SGHRS and CDR2 YFSETQ. This CDR3 is built from 15 residues. Losses at the gene ends were 0 bases for V and 6 bases for J; bases not matched to a gene: 5. The CDR3 nucleotides read TGCGCCAGCAGCTTGGAGCGGACAGGGGCCGATACGCAGTATTTT. Encoded protein: CASSLERTGADTQYF.